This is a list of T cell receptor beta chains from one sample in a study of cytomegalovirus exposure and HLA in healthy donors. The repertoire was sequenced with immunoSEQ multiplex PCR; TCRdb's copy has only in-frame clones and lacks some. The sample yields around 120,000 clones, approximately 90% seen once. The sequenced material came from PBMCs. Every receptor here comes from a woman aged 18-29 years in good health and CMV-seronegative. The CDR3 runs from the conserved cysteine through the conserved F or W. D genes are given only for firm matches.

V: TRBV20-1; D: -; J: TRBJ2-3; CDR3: CSAEPGDTQYF
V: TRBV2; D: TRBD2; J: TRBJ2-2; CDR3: CASSEWGASGTSGGFGELFF
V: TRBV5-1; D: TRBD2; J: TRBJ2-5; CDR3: CASSLGTSGGYQETQYF
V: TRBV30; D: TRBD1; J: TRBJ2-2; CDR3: CAWSLGQGGTGELFF
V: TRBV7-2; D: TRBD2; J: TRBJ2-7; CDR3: CASSPLPGLTNYEQYF
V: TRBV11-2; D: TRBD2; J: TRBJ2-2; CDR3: CASSLDPIIAGGSTGELFF
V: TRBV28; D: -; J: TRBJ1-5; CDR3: CASSSRQEYNQPQHF
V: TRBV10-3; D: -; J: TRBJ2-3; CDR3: CAISVLTSSTDTQYF
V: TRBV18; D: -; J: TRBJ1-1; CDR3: CASSPRREPFSEAFF
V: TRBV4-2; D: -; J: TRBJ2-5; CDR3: CASSQGAAPGETQYF
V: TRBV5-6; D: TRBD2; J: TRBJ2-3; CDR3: CASSFLDATSGNTDTQYF
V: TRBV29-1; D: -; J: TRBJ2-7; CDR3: CSATDRSSYEQYF
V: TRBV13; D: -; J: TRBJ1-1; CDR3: CASSLGGGVVFF
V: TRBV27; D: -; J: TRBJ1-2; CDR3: CASMTSGDLGYTF
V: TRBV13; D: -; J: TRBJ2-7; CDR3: CASSPTDEGHPYEQYF
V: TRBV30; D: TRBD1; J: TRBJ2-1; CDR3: CACRGGQGFGSYNEQFF
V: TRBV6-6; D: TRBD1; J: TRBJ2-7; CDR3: CASSGTGDEQYF
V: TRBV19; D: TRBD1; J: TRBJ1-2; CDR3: CASSPLARDRQSYGYTF
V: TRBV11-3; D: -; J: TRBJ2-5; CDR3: CASSLETSAQETQYF
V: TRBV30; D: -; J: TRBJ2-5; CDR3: CAWIGSAGPMEVTQYF
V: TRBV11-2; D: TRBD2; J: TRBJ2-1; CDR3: CASSTGGANEQFF
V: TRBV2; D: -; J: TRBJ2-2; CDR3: CASSGRGNTGELFF
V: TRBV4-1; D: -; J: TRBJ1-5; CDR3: CASSQVASNQPQHF
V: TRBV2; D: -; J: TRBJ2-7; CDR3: CASSEMAGNYEQYF
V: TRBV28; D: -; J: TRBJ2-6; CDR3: CASSLIVGGPGANVLTF
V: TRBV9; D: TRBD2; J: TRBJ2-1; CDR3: CASSPRLAGGAREQFF
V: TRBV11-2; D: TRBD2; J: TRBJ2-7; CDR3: CASSLLGGREQYF
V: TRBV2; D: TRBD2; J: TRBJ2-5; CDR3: CASSALAGAETQYF
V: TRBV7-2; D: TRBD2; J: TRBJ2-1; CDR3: CASSPYSGVEQFF
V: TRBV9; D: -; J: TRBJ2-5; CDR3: CASSPQQAGWARRETQYF
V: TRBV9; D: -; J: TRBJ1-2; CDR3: CASSVEVGDYGYTF
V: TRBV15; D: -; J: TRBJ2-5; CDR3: CATSRATQGWETQYF
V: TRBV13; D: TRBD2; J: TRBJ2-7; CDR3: CASSPRASGTYEQYF
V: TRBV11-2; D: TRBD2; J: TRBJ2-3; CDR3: CASSPLSGGASDTQYF
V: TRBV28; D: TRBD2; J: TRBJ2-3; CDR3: CASSTTSGGRADTQYF
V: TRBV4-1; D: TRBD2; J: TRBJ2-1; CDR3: CASSQPTSAEQFF
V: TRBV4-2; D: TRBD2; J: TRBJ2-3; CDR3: CASSQVGAGGGDTQYF
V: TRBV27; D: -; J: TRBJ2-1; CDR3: CASSFHGNPARGAPYNEQFF
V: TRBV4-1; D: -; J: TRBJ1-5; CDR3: CASSQESLVDSYNQPQHF
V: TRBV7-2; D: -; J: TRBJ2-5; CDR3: CASSGQYGETQYF
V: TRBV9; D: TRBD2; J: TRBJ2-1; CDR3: CASSVAGTSRYNEQFF
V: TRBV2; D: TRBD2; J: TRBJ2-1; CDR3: CASSFTSGRTIYNEQFF
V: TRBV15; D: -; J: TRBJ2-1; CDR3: CATRLGRILYNEQFF
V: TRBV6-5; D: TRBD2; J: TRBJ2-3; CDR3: CASKAGGHGTDTQYF
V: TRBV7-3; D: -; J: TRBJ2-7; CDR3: CASSAHQGYEQYF
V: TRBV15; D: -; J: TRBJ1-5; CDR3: CATSVSQVQPQHF
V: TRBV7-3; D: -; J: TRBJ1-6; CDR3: CASIPDNSPLHF
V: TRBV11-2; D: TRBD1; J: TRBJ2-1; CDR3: CASSSDRGNEQFF
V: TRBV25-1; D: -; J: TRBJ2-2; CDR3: CASSPITNTGELFF
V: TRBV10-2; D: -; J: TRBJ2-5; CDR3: CASPRPRETQYF